One sample yielded the 24 T cell receptor beta chains listed below, sequenced in a study of Tregs in tolerant kidney transplant recipients. The method was immunoSEQ multiplex PCR; TCRdb's version includes in-frame clones alone and lacks a portion of them. The sample totals 25,000 to 35,000 clones. The sample consisted of CD8+ T cells from blood, taken before the transplant. The receptor set was obtained from a human donor who received a combined kidney and bone marrow transplant.

CDR3 sequence reads: CASSSPGQGHGYTF. The CDR3 bases that were read are TGTGCCAGCAGCTCGCCGGGACAGGGACATGGC. This sequence joins TRBV7-9 and TRBJ1-2; TRBD1 matches at 9 bases. The read ends 3 residues before the CDR3 terminus; that terminus is restored from the germline J gene. Germline loops: CDR1 SEHNR, CDR2 FQNEAQ (reference sequence). CDR3 length: 14 amino acids. V dropped 4 bases and J dropped 6; count of bases not matched to a gene: 6.

A note on this clone: The observed sequence ends 3 residues before the CDR3 terminus, with the missing tail filled in from the germline J gene. This chain uses TRBV7-2 with TRBJ1-1; weak D call: TRBD1 (5 bases). V was clipped by 1 base and J by 0 bases, with 6 bases between them. Germline V gives CDR1 SGHTA, CDR2 FQGNSA. The CDR3 runs 14 residues. This chain's CDR3 is CASSLEGVNTEAFF. The CDR3 bases that were read are TGTGCCAGCAGCTTAGAAGGGGTGAACACTGAA.

In the case of this clone: Coverage ceases 3 residues before the CDR3 finishes, and the germline J gene fills in the end. The chain carries TRBV10-1 and TRBJ2-1; 10 nucleotides agree with TRBD1. V lost 2 bases to trimming and J lost 2 bases; unmatched junction nucleotides: 6. Germline values: CDR1 WNHNN, CDR2 SYGVQD (reference sequence). This CDR3 has 17 amino acids. CDR3 residues: CASSEGAGTGAYNEQFF. CDR3 DNA, as far as it was read: TGCGCCAGCAGTGAGGGGGCCGGGACAGGGGCCTACAATGAG.

In the case of this clone: The sequenced fragment ends 3 residues before the CDR3 boundary, so the rest is inferred from the germline J gene. V and J are TRBV5-4 and TRBJ1-2; 8 bases are a match to TRBD1. Trimming at V came to 3 bases and at J to 6 bases, leaving 10 bases not matched to a gene. The length of the CDR3 is 15 residues. CDR1 is SGHNT and CDR2 is YYREEE in the germline V gene (reference sequence). The covered CDR3 bases are TGTGCCAGCAGCTGGGAGATTGACAGGGGTGATGGC. This sequence encodes CASSWEIDRGDG. The full CDR3 reads CASSWEIDRGDGYTF.

Of note for this clone: Read coverage stops 3 residues before the CDR3 terminus; the germline J gene supplies the remainder. The chain combines TRBV7-6 with TRBJ2-2; 9 bases agree with TRBD2. Unmatched junction bases numbered 3, after V lost 1 base and J lost 6 bases. This CDR3 is built from 15 residues. Germline V lookup: CDR1 SGHVS, CDR2 FNYEAQ. This chain's CDR3 is CASSLEGLASGELFF. Incomplete CDR3 DNA: TGTGCCAGCAGCTTAGAGGGACTAGCATCCGGGGAG.

Comment on this clone: The CDR3 extends 3 residues past the end of the read, so its final part is completed from the germline J gene. The chain joins TRBV7-9 to TRBJ2-7; TRBD1 matches 7 bases. The V gene end was trimmed by 5 bases and the J gene end by 2 bases; junction bases not matched to a gene: 9. The CDR3 loop spans 15 amino acids. Germline V gives CDR1 SEHNR, CDR2 FQNEAQ (reference sequence). The covered CDR3 bases are TGTGCCAGCAGCCTACCCGGGACAGCGGCCTACGAG. Translation gives CASSLPGTAAYE. The entire CDR3 protein reads CASSLPGTAAYEQYF.

In regard to this clone: The read falls 3 residues short of the CDR3 end, and the missing part is taken from the germline J gene. This chain links TRBV19 with TRBJ2-7, with D tentatively TRBD1 (5 bases). CDR1 and CDR2 from the germline V gene are LNHDA and SQIVND (reference sequence). V was clipped by 3 bases and J by 5 bases, with 14 bases between them. The CDR3 loop spans 14 amino acids. The CDR3 region is CASSIGRAPNEQYF. Partial CDR3 DNA: TGTGCCAGTAGTATTGGCAGGGCCCCCAACGAG. The full variable domain, in which reference TRBV19 and TRBJ2-7 provide the parts outside the CDR3, is DGGITQSPKYLFRKEGQNVTLSCEQNLNHDAMYWYRQDPGQGLRLIYYSQIVNDFQKGDIAEGYSVSREKKESFPLTVTSAQKNPTAFYLCASSIGRAPNEQYFGPGTRLTVT.

Worth noting for this clone: The sequence runs out 3 residues before the end of the CDR3; the remainder is reconstructed from the germline J gene. V gene TRBV19 combines with J gene TRBJ2-1, with D maybe TRBD1 (7 bases). V was shortened by 6 bases and J by 4 bases, with 16 bases between the two germline ends. Germline V lookup: CDR1 LNHDA, CDR2 SQIVND (reference sequence). The CDR3 totals 15 residues. The CDR3 DNA, read in part, is TGTGCCAGTAGCCCGACGGCAGGGGGGTACAATGAG. Translating it yields CASSPTAGGYNE. The CDR3 in full is CASSPTAGGYNEQFF. The full variable domain, completed using reference TRBV19 and TRBJ2-1, is DGGITQSPKYLFRKEGQNVTLSCEQNLNHDAMYWYRQDPGQGLRLIYYSQIVNDFQKGDIAEGYSVSREKKESFPLTVTSAQKNPTAFYLCASSPTAGGYNEQFFGPGTRLTVL.

Comments on this clone: The CDR3 goes on 3 residues after the read ends, and that part is filled in from the germline J gene. The chain joins TRBV7-9 to TRBJ2-2; D may be TRBD2 (6 bases). This CDR3 contains 15 residues. Trimming left V 7 bases short and J 9 bases short, with 21 bases between. In germline, CDR1 is SEHNR, CDR2 FQNEAQ (reference sequence). The sequenced CDR3 bases are TGTGCCAGCACCCGGTGGACGGGGGATGGCCGGGAG. As protein: CASTRWTGDGRE. The entire CDR3 protein is CASTRWTGDGRELFF.

Remarks on this clone: The read finishes 3 residues shy of the CDR3 end, and the germline J gene is used to complete it. V and J are TRBV2 and TRBJ2-4; D may be TRBD2 (7 bases). CDR1 is SNHLY, CDR2 FYNNEI, per germline. V gave up 7 bases and J gave up 5 bases, with 15 bases separating them. CDR3 length: 14 amino acids. The CDR3 bases that were read are TGTGCCAGCACTAAGGGGGGGGCGGAAAACATT. Its translation is CASTKGGAENI. The entire CDR3 protein is CASTKGGAENIQYF.

Regarding this clone: The DNA ends 3 residues before the CDR3 does, and the rest of the CDR3 is filled in from the germline J gene. The chain is built from TRBV2 and TRBJ1-3; weak D call: TRBD1 (5 bases). This CDR3 is 13 amino acids long. V was cut by 8 bases and J by 4 bases, with 12 bases left in between. The germline V gene has CDR1 SNHLY and CDR2 FYNNEI. The covered CDR3 bases are TGTGCCAGCCCGACAGAGAGGGGAAACACC. It specifies CASPTERGNT. The whole CDR3 reads CASPTERGNTIYF.

For this clone: Read sequence stops 3 residues before the CDR3 end, and the germline J gene provides the missing end. The chain links TRBV7-9 to TRBJ2-7; TRBD1 matches 7 bases. CDR3 size: 13 residues. Germline V gene lookup returns CDR1 SEHNR and CDR2 FQNEAQ (reference sequence). After removal of 5 bases from V and 2 bases from J, the junction contained 3 bases not matched to a gene. CDR3 bases read: TGTGCCAGCAGCCAAGGGACAGCCTACGAG. Amino acids: CASSQGTAYE. The CDR3 as a whole reads CASSQGTAYEQYF.

A remark on this clone: The sequence runs out 3 residues before the end of the CDR3; the remainder is reconstructed from the germline J gene. The V gene is TRBV7-9, the J gene TRBJ1-1; tentatively, D is TRBD1 (6 bases). The CDR3 extends over 14 amino acids. Germline CDR1 and CDR2: SEHNR and FQNEAQ (reference sequence). The V and J ends lost 7 bases and 6 bases respectively, with 18 bases between them. CDR3 sequence: CASTVSGVRPEAFF. The CDR3 DNA, read in part, is TGTGCCAGCACCGTTTCAGGGGTGCGGCCTGAA.

Comments on this clone: The sequence runs out 3 residues before the end of the CDR3; the remainder is reconstructed from the germline J gene. The gene calls are TRBV13 and TRBJ2-1, with D tentatively TRBD2 (5 bases). The V gene lost 1 base and the J gene lost 0 bases, with 13 bases spanning the gap. This CDR3 is built from 17 residues. The V gene's germline CDR1 is PRHDT and CDR2 FYEKMQ (reference sequence). The DNA read from the CDR3 is TGTGCCAGCAGCTTAGTGAGCGGCTGGAGCTCCTACAATGAG. It specifies CASSLVSGWSSYNE. The CDR3 in full is CASSLVSGWSSYNEQFF.

Points on this clone: The missing CDR3 end, 3 residues past where the read stops, is filled in from the germline J gene. The V gene is TRBV6-2 or TRBV6-3, the J gene TRBJ2-1; 8 positions agree with TRBD2. Germline-derived CDR1 and CDR2 are MNHEY and SVGEGT. CDR3 size: 14 residues. Trimming removed 2 bases from V and 3 bases from J; junction bases left unmatched: 0. The sequenced part of the CDR3 DNA is TGTGCCAGCAGTTACAGCGGGAGCTACAATGAG. Its protein product is CASSYSGSYNE. The full CDR3 is CASSYSGSYNEQFF.

With regard to this clone: The read is 3 residues too short to cover the CDR3 end, so that end is filled in from the germline J gene. The chain couples TRBV11-2 to TRBJ1-2, with a weak D call TRBD1 (5 bases). Germline values: CDR1 SGHAT, CDR2 FQNNGV. This CDR3 region has 13 residues. Trimming cost V 7 bases and J 6 bases, with 15 bases left between them. This CDR3 reads CASTQFAGDGYTF. The sequenced CDR3 bases are TGTGCCAGCACCCAATTTGCGGGGGATGGC.

With regard to this clone: The missing CDR3 end, 3 residues past where the read stops, is filled in from the germline J gene. The V gene is TRBV7-6, the J gene TRBJ2-7, with TRBD2 identical over 13 bases. Germline lookup yields CDR1 SGHVS and CDR2 FNYEAQ. The CDR3 extends over 17 amino acids. V trimming: 1 base; J trimming: 2 bases; junction bases outside the gene matches: 5. The CDR3 spells CASSLGQGTSGAYEQYF. The covered CDR3 bases are TGTGCCAGCAGCTTAGGTCAAGGGACTAGCGGGGCCTACGAG.

Of note for this clone: The observed sequence ends 3 residues before the CDR3 terminus, with the missing tail filled in from the germline J gene. The chain links TRBV30 to TRBJ2-1; D call uncertain. Germline lookup yields CDR1 GTSNPN and CDR2 SVGIG (reference sequence). This CDR3 has 11 amino acids. CDR3 DNA (partial): TGTAAGGCTGAAGTCTACAATGAG. It translates to CKAEVYNE. From start to end, the CDR3 is CKAEVYNEQFF.

As to this clone: The CDR3 goes on 3 residues after the read ends, and that part is filled in from the germline J gene. This sequence joins TRBV19 and TRBJ2-7; no clear D gene. CDR1 LNHDA and CDR2 SQIVND come from the germline V gene (reference sequence). V was shortened by 1 base and J by 1 base, with 11 bases between the two germline ends. CDR3 length: 15 amino acids. The CDR3 is CASSIGPTASYEQYF. The CDR3 DNA, read in part, is TGTGCCAGTAGTATAGGCCCGACTGCTTCCTACGAG.

CDR3 sequence: CASSYGAGGPPETQYF. The CDR3 bases that were read are TGTGCCAGCAGTTACGGAGCGGGAGGGCCCCCAGAGACC. The chain links TRBV6-2 or TRBV6-3 to TRBJ2-5; 10 bases align to TRBD2. The read is 3 residues too short to cover the CDR3 end, so that end is filled in from the germline J gene. Germline loops: CDR1 MNHEY, CDR2 SVGEGT. This CDR3 region has 16 residues. V shed 2 bases and J 4 bases; nucleotides not matched to a gene: 7.

A word on this clone: Read sequence stops 3 residues before the CDR3 end, and the germline J gene provides the missing end. V gene TRBV11-2 combines with J gene TRBJ2-2; perhaps TRBD2 as D (7 bases). This CDR3 spans 15 amino acids. Germline CDR1 SGHAT, CDR2 FQNNGV. Trimming pared 2 bases from V and 4 bases from J, leaving 11 bases between. CDR3 sequence: CASSLTRGGTGELFF. Partial CDR3 DNA: TGTGCCAGCAGCTTAACGAGGGGGGGCACCGGGGAG. Full variable domain (remainder filled in from reference TRBV11-2 and TRBJ2-2): EAGVAQSPRYKIIEKRQSVAFWCNPISGHATLYWYQQILGQGPKLLIQFQNNGVVDDSQLPKDRFSAERLKGVDSTLKIQPAKLEDSAVYLCASSLTRGGTGELFFGEGSRLTVL.

As concerns this clone: Sequencing ends 3 residues short of the CDR3 end; the germline J gene provides the rest. The V call is TRBV13, the J call TRBJ2-6; 13 nucleotides line up with TRBD2. There are 20 residues in the CDR3. J was trimmed by 0 bases and V by 5 bases; bases with no gene match: 10. The germline CDR1 and CDR2 sequences are PRHDT and FYEKMQ (reference sequence). The CDR3 region is CASSLEGTSGVSSGANVLTF. The DNA read from the CDR3 is TGTGCCAGCAGCCTTGAAGGGACTAGCGGGGTTAGCTCTGGGGCCAACGTC.

About this clone: The read stops 3 residues short of the end of the CDR3; the missing end is completed from the germline J gene. The chain has TRBV19 and TRBJ2-1; 12 nucleotides line up with TRBD2. From germline, CDR1 is LNHDA and CDR2 SQIVND (reference sequence). This CDR3 has 17 residues. With 5 bases clipped from V and 7 bases from J, the junction kept 12 bases outside the gene matches. CDR3 DNA, as far as it was read: TGTGCCAGTAGTTCAACCGGTCTAGCGGGGGGGCGAAATGAG. Translation: CASSSTGLAGGRNE. The whole CDR3 region reads CASSSTGLAGGRNEQFF.

As for this clone: The read ends 3 residues shy of where the CDR3 ends; the end is completed using the germline J gene. This chain joins TRBV7-6 and TRBJ2-7; 7 bases map to TRBD2. This CDR3 region has 15 residues. V was clipped by 1 base and J by 2 bases; unmatched bases: 5. The germline V gene has CDR1 SGHVS and CDR2 FNYEAQ. The sequenced CDR3 bases are TGTGCCAGCAGCTTAGGAGCGGGAAACCCCTACGAG. This encodes CASSLGAGNPYE. The complete CDR3 sequence is CASSLGAGNPYEQYF.